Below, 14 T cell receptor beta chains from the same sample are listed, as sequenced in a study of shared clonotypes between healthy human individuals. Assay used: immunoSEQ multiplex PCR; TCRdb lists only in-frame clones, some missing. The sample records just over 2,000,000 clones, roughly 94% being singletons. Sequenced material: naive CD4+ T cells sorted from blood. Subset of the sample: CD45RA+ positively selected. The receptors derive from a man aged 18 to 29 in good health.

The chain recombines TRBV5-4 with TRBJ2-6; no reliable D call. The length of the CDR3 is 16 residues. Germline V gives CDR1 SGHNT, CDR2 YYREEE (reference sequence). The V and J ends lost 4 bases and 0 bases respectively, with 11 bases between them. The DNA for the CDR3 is TGTGCCAGCAGCCTCGGACCGAACTCTGGGGCCAACGTCCTGACTTTC. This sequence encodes CASSLGPNSGANVLTF.

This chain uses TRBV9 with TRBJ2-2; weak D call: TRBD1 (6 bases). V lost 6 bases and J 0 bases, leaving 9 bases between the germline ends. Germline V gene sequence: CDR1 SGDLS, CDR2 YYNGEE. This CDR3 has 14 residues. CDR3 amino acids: CASKGQTNTGELFF. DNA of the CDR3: TGTGCCAGCAAGGGACAAACGAACACCGGGGAGCTGTTTTTT.

The CDR3 DNA follows: TGCGCCAGCAGCCGCCTAGAGGCCACCGGGGAGCTGTTTTTT. Translation gives CASSRLEATGELFF. This chain joins TRBV4-1 and TRBJ2-2; D is ambiguous. There are 14 residues in the CDR3. From germline, CDR1 is MGHRA and CDR2 YSYEKL. Trimming stripped 4 bases from V and 4 bases from J, with 10 bases between.

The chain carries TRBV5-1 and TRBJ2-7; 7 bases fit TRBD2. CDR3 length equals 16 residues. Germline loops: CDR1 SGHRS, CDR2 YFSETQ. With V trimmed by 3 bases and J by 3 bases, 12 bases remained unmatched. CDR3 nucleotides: TGCGCCAGCAGCTCGGGGGGAGGTGCGGCGGTCTACGAGCAGTACTTC. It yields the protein CASSSGGGAAVYEQYF.

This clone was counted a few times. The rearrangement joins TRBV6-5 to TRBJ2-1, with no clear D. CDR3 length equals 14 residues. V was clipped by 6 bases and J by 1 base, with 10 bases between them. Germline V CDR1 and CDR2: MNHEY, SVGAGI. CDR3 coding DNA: TGTGCCAGCAGGCGCCCCGAGTCCTACAATGAGCAGTTCTTC. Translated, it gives CASRRPESYNEQFF.

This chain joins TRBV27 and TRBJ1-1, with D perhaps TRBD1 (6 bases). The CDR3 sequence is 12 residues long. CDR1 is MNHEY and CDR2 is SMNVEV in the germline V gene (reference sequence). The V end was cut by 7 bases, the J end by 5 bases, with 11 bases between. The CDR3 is CASKGGGTEAFF. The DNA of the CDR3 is TGTGCCAGCAAAGGGGGTGGAACTGAAGCTTTCTTT.

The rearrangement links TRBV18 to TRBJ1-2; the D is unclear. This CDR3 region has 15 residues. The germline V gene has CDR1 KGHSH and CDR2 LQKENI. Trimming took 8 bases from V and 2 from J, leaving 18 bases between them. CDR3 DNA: TGTGCCAGCGAATCGGCCGGTTTGGGGAACTATGGCTACACCTTC. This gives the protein CASESAGLGNYGYTF.

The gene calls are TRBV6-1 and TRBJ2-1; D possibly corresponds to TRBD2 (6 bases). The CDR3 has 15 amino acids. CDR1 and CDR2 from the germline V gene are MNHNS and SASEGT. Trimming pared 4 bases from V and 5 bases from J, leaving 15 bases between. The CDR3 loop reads CASSVRDSPNNEQFF. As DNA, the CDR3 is TGTGCCAGCAGTGTCCGGGACTCTCCGAACAATGAGCAGTTCTTC.

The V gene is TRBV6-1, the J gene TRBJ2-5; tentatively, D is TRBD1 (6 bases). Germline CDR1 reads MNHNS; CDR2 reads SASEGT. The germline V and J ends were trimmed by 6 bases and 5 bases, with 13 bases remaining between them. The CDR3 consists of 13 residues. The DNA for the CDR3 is TGTGCCAGCAGGGGGGCTAGCCGGGAGACCCAGTACTTC. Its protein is CASRGASRETQYF.

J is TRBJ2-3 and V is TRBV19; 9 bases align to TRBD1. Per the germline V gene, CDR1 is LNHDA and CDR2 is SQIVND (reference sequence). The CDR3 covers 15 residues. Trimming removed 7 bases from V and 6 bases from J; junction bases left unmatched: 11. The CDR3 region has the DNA TGTGCCAGTAAGCTCGGGACAGGGATGTTGGATACGCAGTATTTT. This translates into CASKLGTGMLDTQYF.

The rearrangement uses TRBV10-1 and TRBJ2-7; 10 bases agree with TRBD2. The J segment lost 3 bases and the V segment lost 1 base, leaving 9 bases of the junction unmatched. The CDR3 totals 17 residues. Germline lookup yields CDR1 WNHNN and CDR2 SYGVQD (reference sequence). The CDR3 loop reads CASSEFGASGSFYEQYF. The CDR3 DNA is TGCGCCAGCAGTGAGTTTGGGGCTAGCGGGAGCTTCTACGAGCAGTACTTC.

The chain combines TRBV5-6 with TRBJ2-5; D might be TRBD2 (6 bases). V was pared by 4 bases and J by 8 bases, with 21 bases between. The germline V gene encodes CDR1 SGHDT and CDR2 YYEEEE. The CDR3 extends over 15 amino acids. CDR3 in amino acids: CASSGTGTGTRTQYF. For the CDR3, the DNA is TGTGCCAGCAGCGGGACCGGGACTGGGACCAGAACCCAGTACTTC. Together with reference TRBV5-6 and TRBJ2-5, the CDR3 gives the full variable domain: DAGVTQSPTHLIKTRGQQVTLRCSPKSGHDTVSWYQQALGQGPQFIFQYYEEEERQRGNFPDRFSGHQFPNYSSELNVNALLLGDSALYLCASSGTGTGTRTQYFGPGTRLLVL.

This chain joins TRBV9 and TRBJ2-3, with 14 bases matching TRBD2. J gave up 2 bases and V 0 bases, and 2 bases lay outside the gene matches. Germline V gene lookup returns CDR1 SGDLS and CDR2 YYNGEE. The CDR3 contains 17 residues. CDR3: CASSVGTSGRITDTQYF. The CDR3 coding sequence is TGTGCCAGCAGCGTAGGGACTAGCGGGAGGATCACAGATACGCAGTATTTT.

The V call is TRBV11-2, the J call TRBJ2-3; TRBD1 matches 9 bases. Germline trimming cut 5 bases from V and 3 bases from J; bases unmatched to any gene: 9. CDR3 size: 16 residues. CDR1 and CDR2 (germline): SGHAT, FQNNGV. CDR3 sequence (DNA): TGTGCCAGCAGCCTCCGGACAGGGGTTGAAACAGATACGCAGTATTTT. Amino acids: CASSLRTGVETDTQYF.